This T cell receptor beta chain was sequenced during a study of chemoradiotherapy in HPV16-positive cancers. Across the study: Candidate HPV-specific T-cell clones and common TCR motifs came from functional assays in a couple of HPV16-positive patients. Study-level points and caveats: Better recurrence-free survival went with HPV-responsive T-cell expansion in HPV16-positive patients. Candidate HPV-specific clones and E7-related TCR motifs grew in tumor during treatment.

Over chemoradiotherapy, repertoires were sampled more than once. As to this clone: Its antigen is not known.

Profiled with immunoSEQ multiplex PCR; TCRdb holds only in-frame clones, not every one. The profile shows about 4,200 clones, approximately 84% of them singletons. The material sequenced was tumor tissue, taken from a patient who underwent chemoradiotherapy. The source of this sequence is a human donor with HPV-associated anogenital cancer.

Here the CDR3 reads CASSVAGGHGDEQYF. For the CDR3, the DNA is TGTGCCAGCAGCGTAGCGGGCGGACACGGTGACGAGCAGTACTTC. The J gene is TRBJ2-7, the V gene TRBV9, with D possibly matching TRBD1 (5 bases). The V gene's germline CDR1 is SGDLS and CDR2 YYNGEE. This CDR3 region has 15 residues. The V end lost 0 bases, the J end lost 5 bases, and 15 bases lay between the germline ends.